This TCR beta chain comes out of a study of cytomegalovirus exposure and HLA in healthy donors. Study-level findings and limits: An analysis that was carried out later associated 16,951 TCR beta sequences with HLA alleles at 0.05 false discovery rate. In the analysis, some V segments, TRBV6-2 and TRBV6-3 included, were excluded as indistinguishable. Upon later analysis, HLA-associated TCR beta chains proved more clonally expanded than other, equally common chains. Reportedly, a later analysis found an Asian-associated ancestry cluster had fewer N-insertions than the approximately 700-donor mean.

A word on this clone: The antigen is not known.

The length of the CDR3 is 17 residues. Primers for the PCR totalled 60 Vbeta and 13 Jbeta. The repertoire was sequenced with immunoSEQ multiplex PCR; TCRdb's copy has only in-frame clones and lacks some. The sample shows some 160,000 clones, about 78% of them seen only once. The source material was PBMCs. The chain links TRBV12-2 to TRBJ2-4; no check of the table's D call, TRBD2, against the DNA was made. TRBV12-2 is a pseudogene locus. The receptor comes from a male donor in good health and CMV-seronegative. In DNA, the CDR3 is TGTGCAAGTCGCTCAGGACTAGCGGAAATAGCCAAAAACATTCAGTACTTC. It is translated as CASRSGLAEIAKNIQYF.